The 10 T cell receptor beta chains listed next were all sequenced from one sample in a study of lymphopenia after photon versus proton radiotherapy. TCRdb's copy holds only in-frame clones and misses some; the assay was immunoSEQ multiplex PCR. The sample has 14,000 or so clones, 82% seen once. The input for sequencing was peripheral blood, taken from a patient treated with photon-based radiotherapy. The receptors derive from a man aged 50 to 60 with gastric cancer.

With regard to this clone: The junction shows a germline mismatch at one end, possibly a read error. The chain is built from TRBV5-1 and TRBJ2-6; D remains ambiguous. The CDR3 is 17 residues long. Per the germline V gene, CDR1 is SGHRS and CDR2 is YFSETQ. CDR3 bases: TGCGCCAGCGGGTTACTATGGTTCACAAAGTCGGGCCAACGTCCTGATTTC. This codes for CASGLLWFTKSGQRPDF.

The rearrangement joins TRBV4-2 to TRBJ1-1; TRBD1 is a possible D gene (6 bases). Germline assignment: CDR1 LGHNA and CDR2 YNFKEQ. The germline V and J ends were trimmed by 3 bases and 1 base, with 9 bases remaining between them. This CDR3 is 14 amino acids long. The CDR3 loop reads CASSHGQPNTEAFF. The CDR3 DNA reads as TGTGCCAGCAGCCACGGACAGCCGAACACTGAAGCTTTCTTT.

CDR3 DNA sequence: TGCGCCAGCAGCTTGGGTCTAGCGGACACCGGGGAGCTGTTTTTT. This codes for CASSLGLADTGELFF. This chain connects TRBV5-1 to TRBJ2-2; 7 positions agree with TRBD2. The CDR3 contains 15 residues. With 0 bases clipped from V and 3 bases from J, the junction kept 2 bases outside the gene matches. Germline V gene lookup returns CDR1 SGHRS and CDR2 YFSETQ.

The genes are TRBV5-1 and TRBJ2-1; TRBD2 aligns across 7 bases. The J segment lost 8 bases and the V segment lost 0 bases, leaving 11 bases of the junction unmatched. The CDR3 runs to 16 residues. Germline V CDR1 and CDR2: SGHRS, YFSETQ. CDR3 loop: CASSLGLASLGDEQFF. For the CDR3, the DNA is TGCGCCAGCAGCTTGGGACTAGCCTCGTTAGGGGATGAGCAGTTCTTC.

The rearrangement uses TRBV19 and TRBJ1-6; tentatively, D is TRBD1 (5 bases). V shed 8 bases and J shed 10 bases, with 9 bases lying between them. Germline V CDR1 and CDR2: LNHDA, SQIVND (reference sequence). This CDR3 is built from 11 residues. The CDR3 loop reads CASGWDSPLHF. CDR3 DNA: TGTGCCAGTGGGTGGGACTCACCCCTCCACTTT.

This rearrangement joins TRBV2 to TRBJ2-7, with no clear D. The germline V gene has CDR1 SNHLY and CDR2 FYNNEI. The CDR3 runs 13 residues. Deletions cut 5 bases from V and 7 bases from J, with 15 bases between. DNA of the CDR3: TGTGCCAGCAGTTACCTCCTCCGATTTGAGCAGTACGTC. Protein sequence: CASSYLLRFEQYV.

The table lists this clone with a count of one. The V call is TRBV6-5, the J call TRBJ1-1, with no clear D. V was clipped by 2 bases and J by 11 bases, with 12 bases between them. This CDR3 has 12 residues. Per the germline V gene, CDR1 is MNHEY and CDR2 is SVGAGI. CDR3 DNA sequence: TGTGCCAGCAGTTACGCCGAAGGAAGGGCTTTCTTT. Its translation: CASSYAEGRAFF.

The gene calls are TRBV6-1 and TRBJ2-7; 7 bases match TRBD1. CDR1 and CDR2 from the germline V gene are MNHNS and SASEGT. This CDR3 is built from 14 residues. The V gene end was trimmed by 0 bases and the J gene end by 3 bases; junction bases not matched to a gene: 2. The CDR3 loop reads CASSEAGTDYEQYV. CDR3 coding DNA: TGTGCCAGCAGTGAAGCCGGGACAGACTACGAGCAGTACGTC.

DNA for the CDR3: TGTGCCAGCAACCAGGGCTATGGGAGGTCCTACGAGCAGTACTTC. Translated: CASNQGYGRSYEQYF. The rearrangement joins TRBV27 to TRBJ2-7; a possible D gene is TRBD2 (6 bases). CDR3 length: 15 residues. V was pared by 7 bases and J by 1 base, with 17 bases between. The germline CDR1 and CDR2 sequences are MNHEY and SMNVEV (reference sequence).

The chain carries TRBV4-3 and TRBJ2-6; no firm D call. The V and J ends lost 0 bases and 0 bases respectively, with 6 bases between them. CDR3 length equals 16 residues. Looked up from germline, CDR1 is LGHNA and CDR2 is YSLEER. The CDR3, as DNA: TGCGCCAGCAGCCAAGAAACCGGCTCTGGGGCCAACGTCCTGACTTTC. This sequence encodes CASSQETGSGANVLTF.